The rows below give T cell receptor beta chains drawn from one sample of a study of blood T cell repertoires in COVID-19. Clones were read by immunoSEQ multiplex PCR, and TCRdb kept only the in-frame ones, dropping some. The sample has some 58,000 clones, 80% to 90% seen once. Sequenced: peripheral blood. These receptor sequences come from a man aged 60-69 years with COVID-19, enrolled during active disease. Each CDR3 is given with its conserved first and last residue. The D gene is left open where the match is weak. Not all rows give a size; the values are once, few, many and, for expanded clones, a class.

clone_size j_call cdr3_length d_call v_call cdr3_aa cdr3_nt
NA TRBJ2-7 18 TRBD2 TRBV7-8 CASSLLSQTSGRGNEQYF TGTGCCAGCAGCTTATTATCCCAGACTAGCGGGAGGGGGAACGAGCAGTACTTC
few TRBJ2-2 13 NA TRBV9 CASRGELTGELFF TGTGCCAGCAGAGGAGAGCTCACCGGGGAGCTGTTTTTT
once TRBJ1-2 15 TRBD1 TRBV4-3 CASSQETGGGYGYTF TGCGCCAGCAGCCAAGAGACAGGGGGGGGATATGGCTACACCTTC
NA TRBJ2-3 16 TRBD2 TRBV3-1/TRBV3-2 CASSLRLAGEKDTQYF TGTGCCAGCAGCCTTCGTTTAGCGGGAGAAAAAGATACGCAGTATTTT
NA TRBJ2-6 14 NA TRBV11-3 CASSPGGWANVLTF TGTGCCAGCAGCCCGGGTGGATGGGCCAACGTCCTGACTTTC
NA TRBJ2-6 16 TRBD1 TRBV29-1 CSVGQGEYSGANVLTF TGCAGCGTTGGACAGGGGGAGTACTCTGGGGCCAACGTCCTGACTTTC
NA TRBJ1-6 15 NA TRBV5-1 CASSLEFQGNSPLHF TGCGCCAGCAGCTTGGAGTTCCAGGGTAATTCACCCCTCCACTTT
NA TRBJ1-1 13 NA TRBV5-1 CASSPVSGAEAFF TGCGCCAGCAGCCCAGTGTCGGGGGCTGAAGCTTTCTTT
NA TRBJ1-5 13 NA TRBV7-9 CASSPYSNQPQHF TGTGCCAGCAGCCCCTACAGCAATCAGCCCCAGCATTTT
NA TRBJ2-5 14 TRBD1 TRBV2 CASGRGTGEETQYF TGTGCCAGCGGGCGGGGGACAGGGGAAGAGACCCAGTACTTC
NA TRBJ2-7 15 TRBD2 TRBV11-3 CASSGASGPSYEQYF TGTGCCAGCAGCGGCGCTAGCGGCCCCTCCTACGAGCAGTACTTC
NA TRBJ2-2 13 NA TRBV6-5 CASVPGNTGELFF TGTGCCAGCGTGCCAGGGAACACCGGGGAGCTGTTTTTT
NA TRBJ2-7 13 TRBD1 TRBV5-1 CASRTGAYYEQYF TGCGCCAGCAGAACAGGGGCCTACTACGAGCAGTACTTC
few TRBJ1-1 15 TRBD1 TRBV3-1/TRBV3-2 CASSRDRGRGTEAFF TGTGCCAGCAGCAGGGACAGGGGGCGAGGGACTGAAGCTTTCTTT
NA TRBJ2-1 15 TRBD2 TRBV7-6 CASSRTSGRPDEQFF TGTGCCAGCAGCCGGACTAGCGGGAGGCCGGATGAGCAGTTCTTC
NA TRBJ1-3 14 NA TRBV11-3 CASSLGGPGNTIYF TGTGCCAGCAGCCTCGGAGGGCCTGGAAACACCATATATTTT
NA TRBJ1-6 15 NA TRBV6-5 CASSYSTGYNSPLHF TGTGCCAGCAGTTACTCCACAGGGTATAATTCACCCCTCCACTTT
NA TRBJ1-2 13 NA TRBV11-2 CASSLSPVDGYTF TGTGCCAGCAGCTTAAGTCCGGTAGATGGCTACACCTTC
once TRBJ1-5 14 TRBD1 TRBV2 CASSEQTGDQPQHF TGTGCCAGCAGTGAGCAGACAGGGGATCAGCCCCAGCATTTT
NA TRBJ2-4 17 NA TRBV21-1 CASSPGGGRGAKNIQYF TGTGCCAGCAGCCCGGGCGGAGGGAGGGGAGCCAAAAACATTCAGTACTTC
NA TRBJ1-6 14 NA TRBV6-5 CASWGGGDGSPLHF TGTGCCAGCTGGGGGGGAGGGGACGGGTCACCCCTCCACTTT
NA TRBJ2-2 18 NA TRBV27 CASSPPPRQTSNTGELFF TGTGCCAGCAGTCCGCCCCCCCGACAGACTTCGAACACCGGGGAGCTGTTTTTT
once TRBJ1-4 14 NA TRBV5-1 CASSFQAANEKLFF TGCGCCAGCAGCTTCCAAGCGGCTAATGAAAAACTGTTTTTT
NA TRBJ1-1 14 TRBD1 TRBV9 CASSVVQDRGVAFF TGTGCCAGCAGCGTAGTGCAGGACAGGGGAGTAGCTTTCTTT
NA TRBJ1-1 16 NA TRBV6-2/TRBV6-3 CASSYSREGGNTEAFF TGTGCCAGCAGTTACTCGAGGGAGGGGGGGAACACTGAAGCTTTCTTT
NA TRBJ1-4 16 NA TRBV15 CATSSERRQGGEKLFF TGTGCCACCAGCAGCGAAAGGAGGCAGGGAGGCGAAAAACTGTTTTTT
NA TRBJ1-5 17 NA TRBV9 CASSRGGNVGSNQPQHF TGTGCCAGCAGCCGGGGGGGAAACGTCGGCAGCAATCAGCCCCAGCATTTT
NA TRBJ2-2 15 TRBD2 TRBV6-5 CASSLAGGGAGELFF TGTGCCAGCAGTCTAGCGGGAGGGGGGGCCGGGGAGCTGTTTTTT
NA TRBJ2-5 15 TRBD1 TRBV6-5 CAVEVGQLMGRTQYF TGTGCCGTTGAGGTGGGACAGTTAATGGGTCGGACCCAGTACTTC
once TRBJ2-5 13 TRBD1 TRBV2 CASSQGQQETQYF TGTGCCAGCAGTCAGGGACAGCAAGAGACCCAGTACTTC
NA TRBJ2-1 16 TRBD2 TRBV19 CASSPPASGSGNEQFF TGTGCCAGTAGTCCGCCCGCTAGCGGGAGTGGGAATGAGCAGTTCTTC
NA TRBJ1-4 14 TRBD1 TRBV19 CASRGQGGNEKLFF TGTGCCAGTAGAGGACAGGGGGGGAATGAAAAACTGTTTTTT
NA TRBJ2-3 14 NA TRBV19 CASKEGPSTDTQYF TGTGCCAGTAAGGAGGGGCCGTCCACAGATACGCAGTATTTT
NA TRBJ2-7 15 TRBD2 TRBV7-9 CASSLASGRVPEQYF TGTGCCAGCAGCTTAGCTAGCGGGAGGGTTCCCGAGCAGTACTTC
NA TRBJ2-3 16 TRBD2 TRBV5-4 CASSSSRDYGRDTQYF TGTGCCAGCAGCTCCTCCCGGGACTACGGGAGAGATACGCAGTATTTT
NA TRBJ2-7 15 NA TRBV6-1 CASSEGDIRADEQYF TGTGCCAGCAGTGAAGGAGACATACGAGCCGACGAGCAGTACTTC
NA TRBJ2-5 15 TRBD2 TRBV19 CASSIQRGAQETQYF TGTGCCAGTAGTATCCAGCGGGGTGCGCAAGAGACCCAGTACTTC
NA TRBJ2-3 16 TRBD2 TRBV19 CASSPYPSGTPHTQYF TGTGCCAGTAGTCCCTATCCTAGCGGGACCCCCCATACGCAGTATTTT
NA TRBJ2-2 16 NA TRBV6-5 CASSYSRGRGTGELFF TGTGCCAGCAGTTACTCGAGGGGCAGGGGCACCGGGGAGCTGTTTTTT
NA TRBJ1-1 12 NA TRBV7-9 CASSREVPEAFF TGTGCCAGCAGCCGCGAGGTCCCTGAAGCTTTCTTT
few TRBJ1-6 15 NA TRBV5-5 CASSLQGLGPSPLHF TGTGCCAGCAGCTTGCAGGGGCTCGGTCCTTCACCCCTCCACTTT
NA TRBJ2-7 10 NA TRBV29-1 CSVGEYEQYF TGCAGCGTTGGGGAGTACGAGCAGTACTTC
NA TRBJ2-3 16 TRBD2 TRBV9 CASSEDTSGGSDTQYF TGTGCCAGCAGCGAGGATACTAGCGGGGGATCGGATACGCAGTATTTT
NA TRBJ2-7 20 NA TRBV6-6 CASSRARAGTFSKSSYEQYF TGTGCCAGCAGCCGCGCTCGAGCGGGTACTTTCTCCAAGAGCTCCTACGAGCAGTACTTC
NA TRBJ2-2 15 TRBD2 TRBV7-9 CASSFGLAGVGELFF TGTGCCAGCAGCTTCGGACTAGCGGGAGTGGGGGAGCTGTTTTTT
NA TRBJ2-5 13 TRBD2 TRBV15 CATSRGFSGGQYF TGTGCCACCAGCAGAGGATTTAGCGGGGGCCAGTACTTC
NA TRBJ1-2 12 TRBD1 TRBV6-5 CASRSGTDGYTF TGTGCCAGCAGGTCGGGGACAGATGGCTACACCTTC
NA TRBJ2-3 15 NA TRBV6-5 CASSFTTGRADTQYF TGTGCCAGCAGTTTCACGACAGGAAGGGCAGATACGCAGTATTTT
NA TRBJ1-1 11 NA TRBV7-2 CASTRGVEAFF TGTGCCAGCACTCGGGGGGTTGAAGCTTTCTTT
few TRBJ2-2 17 TRBD1 TRBV6-4 CASSDSIGGANTGELFF TGTGCCAGCAGTGACTCGATAGGGGGCGCGAACACCGGGGAGCTGTTTTTT
NA TRBJ1-5 14 TRBD1 TRBV19 CASSKQGVNQPQHF TGTGCCAGTAGTAAACAGGGGGTCAATCAGCCCCAGCATTTT
NA TRBJ2-5 17 TRBD2 TRBV6-4 CASSDSTTSGGAETQYF TGTGCCAGCAGTGACTCGACGACTAGCGGGGGGGCGGAGACCCAGTACTTC
NA TRBJ1-3 16 NA TRBV3-1/TRBV3-2 CASSPLGQSSGNTIYF TGTGCCAGCAGCCCCCTAGGACAGAGCTCTGGAAACACCATATATTTT
NA TRBJ2-5 11 NA TRBV20-1 CSATSQETQYF TGCAGTGCGACAAGCCAAGAGACCCAGTACTTC
NA TRBJ1-1 15 NA TRBV18 CASSPPESGYTEAFF TGTGCCAGCTCACCACCGGAGTCGGGGTACACTGAAGCTTTCTTT
NA TRBJ1-3 15 NA TRBV9 CASSVLAASGNTIYF TGTGCCAGCAGCGTATTGGCTGCCTCTGGAAACACCATATATTTT
NA TRBJ2-4 15 TRBD1 TRBV11-1 CASSPWTGLQNIQYF TGTGCCAGCAGCCCGTGGACAGGGCTCCAGAACATTCAGTACTTC